This record looks at one T cell receptor beta chain sequence and its context. This record comes from a study of T cells in Graves' hyperthyroidism and ophthalmopathy. Authors of the study amplified TCR beta CDR3 regions from RNA transcripts. Initially, a first-round RT-PCR of the TCR CDR3 employed the HTBI primer set. TCRdb itself ran the multiplex PCR reads through MiXCR, one entry per CDR3 protein. The repertoire holds under 350,000 distinct CDR3 sequences, with less than 30% as singletons. V gave up 2 bases and J gave up 3 bases, with 13 bases separating them. Per germline, CDR1 MDHEN and CDR2 SYDVKM. The CDR3 loop spans 15 amino acids. The authors took PBMCs from roughly 9.7 ml fresh peripheral blood.

This chain joins TRBV28 and TRBJ2-5; D assignment may be TRBD1 or TRBD2 (5 bases each). Sequenced sample: blood. This receptor was obtained from a man between 40 and 49 years old with Graves' hyperthyroidism that later progressed to Graves' ophthalmopathy. CDR3 bases: TGTGCCAGCAGTTTACTCTCAGGGAGCGAAGAGACCCAGTACTTC. Translation gives CASSLLSGSEETQYF.